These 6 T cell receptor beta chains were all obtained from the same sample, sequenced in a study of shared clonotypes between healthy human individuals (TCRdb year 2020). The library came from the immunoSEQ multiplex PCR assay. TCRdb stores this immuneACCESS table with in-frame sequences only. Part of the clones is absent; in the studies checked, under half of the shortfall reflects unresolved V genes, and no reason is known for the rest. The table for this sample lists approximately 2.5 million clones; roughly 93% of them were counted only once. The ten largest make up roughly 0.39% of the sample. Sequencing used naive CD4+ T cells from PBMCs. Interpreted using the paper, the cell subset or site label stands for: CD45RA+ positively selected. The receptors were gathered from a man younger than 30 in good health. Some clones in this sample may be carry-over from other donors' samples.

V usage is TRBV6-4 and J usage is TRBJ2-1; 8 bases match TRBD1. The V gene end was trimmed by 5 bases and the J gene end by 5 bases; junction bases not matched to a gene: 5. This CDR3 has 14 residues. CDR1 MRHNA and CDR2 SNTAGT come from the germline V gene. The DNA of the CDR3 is TGTGCCAGCAGTCGGACAGGGCGTAACAATGAGCAGTTCTTC. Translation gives CASSRTGRNNEQFF.

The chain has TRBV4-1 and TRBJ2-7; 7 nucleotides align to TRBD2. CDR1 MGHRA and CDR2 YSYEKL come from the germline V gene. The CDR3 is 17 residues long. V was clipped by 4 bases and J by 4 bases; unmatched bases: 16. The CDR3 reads CASSREGGVATFYEQYF. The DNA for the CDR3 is TGCGCCAGCAGCCGGGAGGGAGGGGTTGCAACTTTTTACGAGCAGTACTTC.

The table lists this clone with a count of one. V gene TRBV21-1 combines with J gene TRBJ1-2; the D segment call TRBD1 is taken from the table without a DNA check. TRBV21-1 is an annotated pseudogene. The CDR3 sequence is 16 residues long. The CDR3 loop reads CASSKSRVRSPYGYTF. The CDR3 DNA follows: TGTGCCAGCTCAAAGTCCAGGGTCAGGTCACCCTATGGCTACACCTTC.

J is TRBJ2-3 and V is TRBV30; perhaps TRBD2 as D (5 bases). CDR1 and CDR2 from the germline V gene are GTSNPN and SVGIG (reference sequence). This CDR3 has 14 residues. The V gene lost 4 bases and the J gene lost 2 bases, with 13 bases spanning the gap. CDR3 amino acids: CAWMAGRHTDTQYF. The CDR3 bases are TGTGCCTGGATGGCGGGCCGCCACACAGATACGCAGTATTTT.

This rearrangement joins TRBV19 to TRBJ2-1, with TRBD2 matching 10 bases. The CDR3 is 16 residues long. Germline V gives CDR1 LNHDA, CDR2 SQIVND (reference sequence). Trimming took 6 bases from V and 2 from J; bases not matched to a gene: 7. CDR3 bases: TGTGCCAGTAGGGCTAGCGGGAGAGTCCCCTACAATGAGCAGTTCTTC. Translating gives CASRASGRVPYNEQFF.

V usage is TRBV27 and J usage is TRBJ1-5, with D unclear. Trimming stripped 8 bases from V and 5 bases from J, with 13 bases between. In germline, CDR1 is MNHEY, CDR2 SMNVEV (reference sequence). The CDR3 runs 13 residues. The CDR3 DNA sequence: TGTGCCAGCCGACCGTCCGGTTATCAGCCCCAGCATTTT. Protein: CASRPSGYQPQHF.